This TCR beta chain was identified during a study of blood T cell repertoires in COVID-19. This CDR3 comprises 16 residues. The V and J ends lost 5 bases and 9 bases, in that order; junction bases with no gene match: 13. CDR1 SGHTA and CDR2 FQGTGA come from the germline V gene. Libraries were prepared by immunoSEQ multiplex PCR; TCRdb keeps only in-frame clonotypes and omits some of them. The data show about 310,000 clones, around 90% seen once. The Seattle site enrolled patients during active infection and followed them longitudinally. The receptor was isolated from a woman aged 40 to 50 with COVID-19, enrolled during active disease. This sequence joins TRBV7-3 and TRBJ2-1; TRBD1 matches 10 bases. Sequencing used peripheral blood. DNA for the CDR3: TGTGCCAGCAGCGGGAGGGACAGGGGACAGTACGGTGAGCAGTTCTTC. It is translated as CASSGRDRGQYGEQFF.